This TCR beta chain comes out of a study of blood T cell repertoires in COVID-19 (dated by TCRdb to 2019 to 2021). About the full investigation: Samples covering the acute and convalescent phases of COVID-19 were provided by collaborators in the United States, Italy and Spain. The prospective study material was composed of cDNA or gDNA derived from T cells, B-cell-depleted T cells, or PBMCs. Subjects who had been exposed to COVID-19, were actively infected with it, or had recovered from it provided the deeply sampled blood TCRbeta repertoires that made up the dataset. The repertoires were made available in a free public database intended to serve as a resource for research on the immune response to SARS-CoV-2. Samples were obtained from the ongoing ImmuneRACE study (first 160 participants) and from 1,254 subjects provided by 6 global collaborators. The sample metadata nearly always contained a de-identified subject ID, COVID-19 status, age in years and sex. HLA class I and class II types, where available, came from metadata supplied by the sample provider rather than from assay-based typing.

Whole blood was collected in K2EDTA tubes by collaborating institutions according to the institutions' own protocols. For TCRbeta analysis, collaborators shipped samples as frozen whole blood, isolated PBMCs, or DNA extracted from either of those sample types. The CDR3 holds 11 amino acids from the cysteine to the phenylalanine. The sequence is cut down to CDR3 DNA, 33 bases in frame from base 1. According to the germline V gene (reference sequence), CDR1 reads LNHDA and CDR2 reads SQIVND. The germline ends are 8 bases apart after V is trimmed by 6 bases and J by 5 bases. Paper-wide results and their limitations: How much clinical and demographic metadata was included differed by source and by participant, and the metadata was provided uncurated.

TCRbeta CDR3 regions were amplified from genomic DNA using the immunoSEQ Assay, a bias-controlled multiplex PCR. The authors' pipeline ran thus. Within the assay, amplification of reference gene primers was used to estimate how many nucleated cells each sample contained. To quantify the absolute abundance of each unique TCRbeta CDR3 rearrangement, sequence reads were collapsed and filtered. Productive Simpson clonality was computed per sample as the square root of Simpson's diversity index over productive rearrangements. TCRdb holds this immuneACCESS table with in-frame rearrangements only. Some clones are missing; in checked studies, unresolved V genes explain under half, and the rest has no known cause. V and J calls and clone size are as listed in that table; D and trimming were resolved from the DNA. The sample table shows fewer than 350,000 clones, and 85% are seen once. Around 4% of the sample rests with the top ten.

Points on this clone: No cognate antigen has been identified for it. Base quality data are lacking; no much larger clone is found one base away.

Material: peripheral blood. This TCR came from a woman between 50 and 59 years old with active or convalescent COVID-19. The chain is encoded by TRBV19 joined to TRBJ2-7; TRBD2 is possibly the D segment (5 matching bases). Here the CDR3 is given as CASSLGDEQYF. The DNA sequence follows: TGTGCCAGTAGCCTCGGGGACGAGCAGTACTTC.